This TCR beta chain was found in a study of neurological immune-mediated disorders. V lost 3 bases and J 5 bases, leaving 14 bases between the germline ends. Germline loops: CDR1 KGHDR, CDR2 SFDVKD. This CDR3 has 15 amino acids. The study drew its healthy controls from blood bank volunteers in Maryland, USA. The unsorted libraries originated from 2 million PBMCs kept at -80 C. By frequency in the sample, this clonotype is medium-sized. Its matching antigen is unknown. Findings of the study overall: None of the CDR3 amino acid sequences of expanded clones recurred across subjects, suggesting private repertoires in all groups. The greatest TCR clonal expansion occurred in HTLV-1-associated myelopathy and the least in multiple sclerosis, which fell below healthy controls.

TCRdb reprocessed the 5' RACE reads via MiXCR and lists one record per CDR3 protein. The data show some 30,000 distinct CDR3 sequences, with 4% to 5.5% seen just once and more than 20% held by the top ten. This receptor was obtained from a young man in good health. Sample: PBMCs. The J gene is TRBJ2-3, the V gene TRBV24-1; no definite D call. The CDR3 is CATSDSLADLDTQYF. The CDR3 DNA follows: TGTGCCACCAGTGATAGTTTGGCAGACTTAGATACGCAGTATTTT.